Below are 30 T cell receptor beta chains sequenced from a single sample in a study of T cells after yellow fever vaccination (dated by TCRdb to between 2019 and 2020). This specimen's treatment or condition label, per the study, means: live attenuated yellow fever vaccine strain. Library preparation employed 5' RACE. This sample was sequenced with an Illumina HiSeq 2500. TCRdb applied fastp at Q25 and MiXCR to the public reads, then kept only in-frame beta chains. Each entry is one CDR3 protein sequence, shown with its most common DNA and genes. This sample holds 500,000 to 650,000 distinct CDR3 sequences; roughly 12% were observed only once. 15% of the sample comes from the top ten. The source was PBMCs, collected on the day of the yellow fever booster vaccination. These receptors came from a man aged 25-45 years who received the YFV17D yellow fever vaccine.

This clonotype was picked up many times. The gene calls are TRBV7-2 and TRBJ2-1; weak D call: TRBD2 (6 bases). Germline V lookup: CDR1 SGHTA, CDR2 FQGNSA. This CDR3 contains 14 residues. V lost 3 bases, J lost 9 bases, and 15 bases lay in between. In nucleotides, the CDR3 is TGTGCCAGCAGCTTCGGCAGGGTCGGGAGTGAGCAGTTCTTC. This sequence encodes CASSFGRVGSEQFF.

This clonotype was seen at least ten times. This CDR3 is CASRGSSGAYNEQFF. The DNA for the CDR3 is TGTGCCAGCAGGGGAAGCAGCGGTGCCTACAATGAGCAGTTCTTC. The J gene is TRBJ2-1, the V gene TRBV6-1, with a possible D match to TRBD2 (5 bases). V was trimmed by 6 bases and J by 2 bases, leaving 14 bases between them. There are 15 residues in the CDR3. Germline V gene data show CDR1 as MNHNS and CDR2 as SASEGT.

The gene calls are TRBV7-9 and TRBJ2-7; no clear D. This CDR3 spans 14 amino acids. The germline gives CDR1 SEHNR, CDR2 FQNEAQ (reference sequence). The V gene lost 4 bases and the J gene lost 5 bases, with 15 bases spanning the gap. The CDR3 spells CASSSLETTNEQYF. CDR3 DNA sequence: TGTGCCAGCAGCTCCCTAGAGACAACGAACGAGCAGTACTTC.

The rearrangement joins TRBV20-1 to TRBJ2-1, with TRBD2 matching 16 bases. The CDR3 runs 17 residues. The germline gives CDR1 DFQATT, CDR2 SNEGSKA (reference sequence). Trimming cost V 3 bases and J 4 bases; bases outside gene matches: 6. CDR3 nucleotide sequence: TGCAGTGCTAGGGGGGGACTAGCGGGAGGGCGATACAATGAGCAGTTCTTC. Protein sequence: CSARGGLAGGRYNEQFF.

This clonotype has only a few counts. The gene calls are TRBV5-6 and TRBJ1-6; TRBD1 is a possible D gene (5 bases). CDR3 length equals 14 residues. Germline-derived CDR1 and CDR2 are SGHDT and YYEEEE. Trimming cost V 2 bases and J 11 bases, with 14 bases left between them. The CDR3 protein is CASSFRAGSTPLHF. DNA of the CDR3: TGTGCCAGCAGCTTCCGGGCAGGGTCCACACCCCTCCACTTT.

The V gene is TRBV7-6, the J gene TRBJ2-3, with 13 bases matching TRBD2. Germline V gives CDR1 SGHVS, CDR2 FNYEAQ. CDR3 length: 20 amino acids. The V segment lost 0 bases and the J segment 4 bases; nucleotides outside the gene matches: 13. CDR3 nucleotides: TGTGCCAGCAGCTTAGCGCAAGGAATTTGGACTAGCGGGAGCCCAGATACGCAGTATTTT. This sequence encodes CASSLAQGIWTSGSPDTQYF.

This clonotype was recorded many times. The chain recombines TRBV5-1 with TRBJ2-7; 9 bases are a match to TRBD1. With V trimmed by 4 bases and J by 4 bases, 6 bases remained unmatched. Germline V gives CDR1 SGHRS, CDR2 YFSETQ. This CDR3 is 14 amino acids long. The CDR3 coding sequence is TGCGCCAGCAGCCCCGGGACAGGGCTATACGAGCAGTACTTC. This codes for CASSPGTGLYEQYF. The full variable domain, in which reference TRBV5-1 and TRBJ2-7 provide the parts outside the CDR3, is KAGVTQTPRYLIKTRGQQVTLSCSPISGHRSVSWYQQTPGQGLQFLFEYFSETQRNKGNFPGRFSGRQFSNSRSEMNVSTLELGDSALYLCASSPGTGLYEQYFGPGTRLTVT.

This clonotype was picked up a small number of times. The rearrangement uses TRBV5-1 and TRBJ2-7; 9 bases map to TRBD2. The trim removed 0 bases at V and 7 bases at J, leaving 8 bases unmatched. The CDR3 runs to 15 residues. Germline values: CDR1 SGHRS, CDR2 YFSETQ. CDR3: CASSLVRGRAGEQYF. The CDR3 DNA reads as TGCGCCAGCAGCTTGGTACGCGGGAGGGCTGGAGAGCAGTACTTC.

The chain joins TRBV5-1 to TRBJ2-3, with TRBD2 as a possible D gene (5 bases). Germline V gene sequence: CDR1 SGHRS, CDR2 YFSETQ. Trimming stripped 4 bases from V and 3 bases from J, with 12 bases between. The CDR3 spans 14 residues. The chain's CDR3 is CASSPVGGTDTQYF. CDR3 coding DNA: TGCGCCAGCAGCCCGGTCGGAGGTACAGATACGCAGTATTTT.

This clonotype was observed at least ten times. The J gene is TRBJ2-5, the V gene TRBV12-3 or TRBV12-4; D ambiguous. CDR3 length: 12 residues. V was clipped by 3 bases and J by 9 bases, with 11 bases between them. The CDR3 sequence is CASSFGLGPQYF. Written as DNA, the CDR3 is TGTGCCAGCAGTTTCGGGCTCGGGCCCCAGTACTTC.

J is TRBJ1-6 and V is TRBV5-1; 7 bases fit TRBD1. Germline V gene lookup returns CDR1 SGHRS and CDR2 YFSETQ. Trimming at V came to 2 bases and at J to 9 bases, leaving 8 bases not matched to a gene. The CDR3 loop spans 15 amino acids. The CDR3 region is CASSLRQGGGSPLHF. The CDR3 region has the DNA TGCGCCAGCAGCTTACGACAGGGTGGAGGTTCACCCCTCCACTTT.

This clonotype was seen more than once but under ten times. The rearrangement links TRBV20-1 to TRBJ2-2; 7 nucleotides line up with TRBD1. The ends lost 5 bases at V and 5 bases at J; junction bases unmatched: 5. The CDR3 runs to 13 residues. CDR1 is DFQATT, CDR2 SNEGSKA, per germline (reference sequence). CDR3 in amino acids: CSAPQGSTGELFF. The CDR3 nucleotides are TGCAGTGCTCCACAGGGGTCGACCGGGGAGCTGTTTTTT.

V and J are TRBV12-5 and TRBJ2-1; 13 bases agree with TRBD2. V shed 6 bases and J 5 bases; nucleotides not matched to a gene: 4. Germline V gene data show CDR1 as LGHNT and CDR2 as FRNRAP. This CDR3 comprises 15 residues. CDR3 in amino acids: CASGTGLAGNNEQFF. The CDR3 bases are TGTGCTAGTGGAACGGGACTAGCGGGGAACAATGAGCAGTTCTTC.

The chain recombines TRBV3-1 with TRBJ2-7; TRBD2 matches at 8 bases. V dropped 4 bases and J dropped 3; count of bases not matched to a gene: 5. Germline CDR1 LGHDT, CDR2 YNNKEL (reference sequence). This CDR3 is 14 amino acids long. CDR3 amino acids: CASSLSGSNYEQYF. DNA for the CDR3: TGTGCCAGCAGCCTAAGCGGGAGCAACTACGAGCAGTACTTC.

This clonotype turned up a few times. The CDR3, as DNA: TGCAGTGCCCAAGTTGCCGAGGGAGGGCACTACAATGAGCAGTTCTTC. This gives the protein CSAQVAEGGHYNEQFF. This chain connects TRBV20-1 to TRBJ2-1, with 7 bases fitting TRBD2. After removal of 6 bases from V and 3 bases from J, the junction contained 14 bases not matched to a gene. The CDR3 has 16 residues. Germline CDR1 DFQATT, CDR2 SNEGSKA (reference sequence).

This clonotype showed up just once. V and J are TRBV6-1 and TRBJ2-1; 10 bases line up with TRBD2. Germline V gene sequence: CDR1 MNHNS, CDR2 SASEGT. The CDR3 contains 14 residues. V lost 5 bases to trimming and J lost 8 bases; unmatched junction nucleotides: 6. The CDR3 nucleotides read TGTGCCAGCAGTACCACCGGGACTAGCGATGAGCAGTTCTTC. Translating it yields CASSTTGTSDEQFF.

This clonotype was seen many times. One end of the junction varies from germline; a read error may be responsible. V is TRBV5-1 and J is TRBJ2-3; 9 positions match TRBD2. Per germline, CDR1 SGHRS and CDR2 YFSETQ. This CDR3 region has 13 residues. The CDR3 DNA sequence: TGTGCCAGCAGTTTAGCGGGGGCAGATACGCAGTATTTT. Protein product: CASSLAGADTQYF.

A few counts support this clonotype. The V call is TRBV7-2, the J call TRBJ2-7; D is perhaps TRBD1 (5 bases). The CDR3 totals 12 residues. The germline V and J ends were trimmed by 3 bases and 13 bases, with 16 bases remaining between them. Germline V gene lookup returns CDR1 SGHTA and CDR2 FQGNSA. The CDR3 coding sequence is TGTGCCAGCAGCTTGCTGGACACCGGTATTTACTTC. This sequence encodes CASSLLDTGIYF.

This chain uses TRBV9 with TRBJ1-2; unclear D gene. The V end lost 0 bases, the J end lost 1 base, and 16 bases lay between the germline ends. The CDR3 runs 17 residues. Germline values: CDR1 SGDLS, CDR2 YYNGEE. CDR3 in amino acids: CASSVGGERGSNYGYTF. The CDR3 DNA reads as TGTGCCAGCAGCGTAGGTGGGGAAAGAGGCAGTAACTATGGCTACACCTTC.

The chain employs TRBV20-1 and TRBJ2-5; no firm D call. This CDR3 region has 12 residues. Between the trimmed V and J ends, which lost 2 bases and 5 bases, there was a span of 9 bases. The germline V gene has CDR1 DFQATT and CDR2 SNEGSKA (reference sequence). CDR3 in DNA: TGCAGTGCTAGACGGGCCTCCGAGACCCAGTACTTC. Residues: CSARRASETQYF.

This clonotype has more than one count but fewer than ten. V and J are TRBV25-1 and TRBJ2-1, with 7 bases identical to TRBD2. Germline lookup yields CDR1 MGHDK and CDR2 SYGVNS. Unmatched junction bases numbered 2, after V lost 7 bases and J lost 2 bases. CDR3 length equals 13 residues. The CDR3 DNA follows: TGTGCCAGCACGGCGGGGGCCTACAATGAGCAGTTCTTC. Its translation: CASTAGAYNEQFF.

A few counts support this clonotype. The V call is TRBV11-1, the J call TRBJ2-2, with D possibly matching TRBD2 (5 bases). This CDR3 contains 18 residues. Germline values: CDR1 SGHAT, CDR2 FQDESV (reference sequence). The germline V and J ends were trimmed by 4 bases and 1 base, with 19 bases remaining between them. CDR3 in amino acids: CASSSLGVETMNTGELFF. The CDR3, as DNA: TGTGCCAGCAGCTCCCTCGGGGTGGAGACCATGAACACCGGGGAGCTGTTTTTT.

The genes are TRBV7-2 and TRBJ2-2; a possible D gene is TRBD2 (5 bases). The CDR3 is 14 amino acids. CDR1 is SGHTA, CDR2 FQGNSA, per germline. Trimming left V 8 bases short and J 0 bases short, with 10 bases between. CDR3 coding DNA: TGTGCCAGCCCCGGGGTCGCGAACACCGGGGAGCTGTTTTTT. This translates into CASPGVANTGELFF.

The sample holds a few counts of this clonotype. This sequence joins TRBV5-1 and TRBJ1-1; unclear D gene. V lost 3 bases and J lost 0, with 9 bases in between. The CDR3 extends over 14 amino acids. Germline-derived CDR1 and CDR2 are SGHRS and YFSETQ. CDR3 coding DNA: TGCGCCAGCAGCTGGGCCGATTTGAACACTGAAGCTTTCTTT. It is translated as CASSWADLNTEAFF. Based on the CDR3 plus reference TRBV5-1 and TRBJ1-1, the full variable domain is KAGVTQTPRYLIKTRGQQVTLSCSPISGHRSVSWYQQTPGQGLQFLFEYFSETQRNKGNFPGRFSGRQFSNSRSEMNVSTLELGDSALYLCASSWADLNTEAFFGQGTRLTVV.

This chain joins TRBV3-1 and TRBJ2-7, with a tentative D call TRBD2 (5 bases). Germline V lookup: CDR1 LGHDT, CDR2 YNNKEL (reference sequence). V was trimmed by 2 bases and J by 3 bases, leaving 11 bases between them. This CDR3 has 14 residues. CDR3: CASSQPGNSYEQYF. For the CDR3, the DNA is TGTGCCAGCAGCCAACCCGGGAACAGCTACGAGCAGTACTTC.

This clonotype was counted only a few times. This chain uses TRBV6-1 with TRBJ1-5; TRBD1 matches at 8 bases. Per the germline V gene, CDR1 is MNHNS and CDR2 is SASEGT. The CDR3 has 15 residues. Trimming took 5 bases from V and 7 from J; bases not matched to a gene: 10. CDR3 in amino acids: CASSPYDRGGQPQHF. The CDR3 nucleotides are TGTGCCAGCAGTCCCTACGACAGGGGCGGGCAGCCCCAGCATTTT.

This clonotype has more than one count but fewer than ten. This chain joins TRBV27 and TRBJ1-4; TRBD1 matches at 7 bases. V lost 5 bases and J lost 6; bases outside the gene matches: 9. This CDR3 region has 15 residues. The germline V gene encodes CDR1 MNHEY and CDR2 SMNVEV (reference sequence). CDR3 region: CASSPSRGLYEKLFF. The CDR3 coding sequence is TGTGCCAGCAGTCCGTCCAGGGGGTTATATGAAAAACTGTTTTTT.

This clonotype was seen more than once but under ten times. The chain combines TRBV5-1 with TRBJ1-4; unclear D gene. This CDR3 has 13 amino acids. CDR1 and CDR2 (germline): SGHRS, YFSETQ. Trimming cost V 0 bases and J 4 bases, with 4 bases left between them. CDR3 bases: TGCGCCAGCAGCTTGGCCAGTAATGAAAAACTGTTTTTT. Translation: CASSLASNEKLFF.

This clonotype turned up a few times. The V and J genes are TRBV12-3 or TRBV12-4 and TRBJ1-4, with 7 bases that match TRBD1. The CDR3 consists of 13 residues. The trim removed 7 bases at V and 8 bases at J, leaving 7 bases unmatched. The CDR3 loop reads CASITTGVEKLFF. The CDR3 coding sequence is TGTGCCAGCATTACTACAGGGGTCGAAAAACTGTTTTTT.

This clonotype was seen ten or more times. The chain employs TRBV7-8 and TRBJ2-5; D might be TRBD2 (5 bases). Trimming took off 7 bases at V and 5 bases at J, with 26 bases between the two ends. This CDR3 spans 17 amino acids. CDR1 and CDR2 from the germline V gene are SGHVS and FQNEAQ. Written as DNA, the CDR3 is TGTGCCAGCAATCCAACCCTGGACTCCCGTACTCGGGAGACCCAGTACTTC. This sequence encodes CASNPTLDSRTRETQYF. Full variable domain (missing parts from reference TRBV7-8 and TRBJ2-5): GAGVSQSPRYKVAKRGQDVALRCDPISGHVSLFWYQQALGQGPEFLTYFQNEAQLDKSGLPSDRFFAERPEGSVSTLKIQRTQQEDSAVYLCASNPTLDSRTRETQYFGPGTRLLVL.